This TCR beta chain originates from a study of blood T cell repertoires in COVID-19. Germline values: CDR1 MGHDK, CDR2 SYGVNS. This CDR3 comprises 13 residues. The V and J ends lost 4 bases and 5 bases respectively, with 11 bases between them. In this sample, this clone turned up once. Libraries were prepared by immunoSEQ multiplex PCR; TCRdb keeps only in-frame clonotypes and omits some of them. The sample yields around 160,000 clones, around 90% seen once. Sequences were obtained from PBMCs or T cells enriched from blood (not recorded which). The source of this sequence is a middle-aged woman who had been exposed to COVID-19. This rearrangement joins TRBV25-1 to TRBJ1-2, with TRBD1 as a possible D gene (5 bases). The CDR3 protein is CASSGRGGYGYTF. CDR3 sequence (DNA): TGTGCCAGCAGTGGACGGGGGGGTTATGGCTACACCTTC.